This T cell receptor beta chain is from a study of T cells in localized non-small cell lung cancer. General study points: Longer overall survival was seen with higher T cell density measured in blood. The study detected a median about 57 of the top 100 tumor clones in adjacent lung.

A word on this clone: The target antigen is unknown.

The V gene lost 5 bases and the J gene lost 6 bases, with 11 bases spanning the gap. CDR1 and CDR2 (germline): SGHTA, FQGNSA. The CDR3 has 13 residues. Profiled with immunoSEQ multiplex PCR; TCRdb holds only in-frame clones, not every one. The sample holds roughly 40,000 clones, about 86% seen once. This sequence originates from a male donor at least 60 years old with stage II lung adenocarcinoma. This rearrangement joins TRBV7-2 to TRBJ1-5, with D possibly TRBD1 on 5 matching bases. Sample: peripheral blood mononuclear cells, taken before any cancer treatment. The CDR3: CASSVGEGQPQHF. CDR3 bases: TGTGCCAGCAGCGTGGGGGAAGGTCAGCCCCAGCATTTT.